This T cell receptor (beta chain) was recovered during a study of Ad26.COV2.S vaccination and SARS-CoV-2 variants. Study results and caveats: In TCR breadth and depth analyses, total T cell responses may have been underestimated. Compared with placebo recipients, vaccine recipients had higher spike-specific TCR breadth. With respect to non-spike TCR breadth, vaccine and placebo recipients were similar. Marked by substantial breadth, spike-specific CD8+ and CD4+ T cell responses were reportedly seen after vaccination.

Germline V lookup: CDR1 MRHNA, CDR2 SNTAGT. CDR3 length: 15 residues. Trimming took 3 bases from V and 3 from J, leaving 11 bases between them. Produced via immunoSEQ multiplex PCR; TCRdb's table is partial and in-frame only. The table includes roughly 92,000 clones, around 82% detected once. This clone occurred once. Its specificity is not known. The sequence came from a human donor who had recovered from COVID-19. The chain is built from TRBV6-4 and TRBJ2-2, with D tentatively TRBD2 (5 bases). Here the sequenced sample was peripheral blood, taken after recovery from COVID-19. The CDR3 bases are TGTGCCAGCAGTGAGACGGAGAGGGACACCGGGGAGCTGTTTTTT. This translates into CASSETERDTGELFF.